Included here is one T cell receptor (beta chain) sequence, with context. The antigen remains unidentified. Additional DNA sequences in this sample encode the identical CDR3. It was with 60 Vbeta and 13 Jbeta primers that the PCR ran. The repertoire was sequenced with immunoSEQ multiplex PCR; TCRdb's copy has only in-frame clones and lacks some. The data contain more than 100,000 clones, around 76% of them seen just once; the ten biggest clones take up around 30%. Germline lookup yields CDR1 GTSNPN and CDR2 SVGIG (reference sequence). The CDR3 runs to 13 residues. V lost 0 bases to trimming and J lost 5 bases, with 8 bases between them. This sample is drawn from a study of cytomegalovirus exposure and HLA in healthy donors. Study-level results: The analysis excluded some indistinguishable V segments, including TRBV6-2 and TRBV6-3.

This chain links TRBV30 with TRBJ1-3; D remains ambiguous. This receptor was obtained from a man in his sixties in good health and CMV-seropositive. Sequencing was done on a sample of PBMCs. This chain's CDR3 is CAWSVNGRNTIYF. For the CDR3, the DNA is TGTGCCTGGAGTGTCAATGGCAGAAACACCATATATTTT.